This is a list of T cell receptor beta chains from one sample in a study of blood T cell repertoires in COVID-19. Method: immunoSEQ multiplex PCR; TCRdb's copy keeps in-frame clones and lacks some. Of about 88,000 clones in the sample, about 83% were seen once. The material sequenced was peripheral blood. Every receptor here comes from a human donor in a cohort sampled during active COVID-19. Both conserved end residues are part of each CDR3. Fields, in order: J gene, CDR3 length, V gene, clone size, CDR3 protein. Size tells how often a clone was seen (once, few, many) or the class of an expanded clone, and some rows leave it out.

>TRBJ2-7|16|TRBV6-2/TRBV6-3|NA
CASSYERTRHSYEQYF
>TRBJ2-7|14|TRBV7-7|NA
CASSLAVTGYEQYF
>TRBJ2-1|16|TRBV6-5|NA
CASSYSRSSSNNEQFF
>TRBJ2-1|16|TRBV10-3|NA
CAISESASGNYNEQFF
>TRBJ1-6|13|TRBV30|NA
CAWTGLLDSPLHF
>TRBJ2-7|13|TRBV27|NA
CASSLGSGYEQYF
>TRBJ1-2|14|TRBV19|once
CASQHRGRINGYTF
>TRBJ2-7|15|TRBV28|NA
CASTGEGTVAYEQYF
>TRBJ2-3|15|TRBV13|NA
CASSLTSGGRDTQYF
>TRBJ2-7|14|TRBV27|NA
CASIPGQGAYEQYF
>TRBJ1-1|16|TRBV9|NA
CASSDGQENLNTEAFF
>TRBJ2-7|14|TRBV30|NA
CAWSTAGAYYEQYF
>TRBJ1-1|14|TRBV19|NA
CASGWTLGNTEAFF
>TRBJ2-5|16|TRBV28|NA
CASSPLTGEVVETQYF
>TRBJ2-1|16|TRBV29-1|NA
CSVTPLAEGLQVEQFF
>TRBJ2-5|15|TRBV7-2|NA
CASSLLAGGRETQYF
>TRBJ2-1|13|TRBV7-7|NA
CASSLEGRDEQFF
>TRBJ2-2|16|TRBV7-2|NA
CASSQTPGSNTGELFF
>TRBJ2-1|13|TRBV4-1|NA
CASRPIQGNEQFF
>TRBJ1-1|15|TRBV18|NA
CASSPRAGLNTEAFF
>TRBJ1-5|18|TRBV27|few
CASISGQQTSGRNQPQHF
>TRBJ2-1|13|TRBV7-2|once
CASSLGLYNEQFF
>TRBJ2-7|14|TRBV19|NA
CASRGGQAAYEQYF
>TRBJ2-7|13|TRBV19|NA
CASSSRGQVEQYF
>TRBJ2-7|13|TRBV24-1|NA
CATSVSGSYEQYF
>TRBJ2-7|14|TRBV13|NA
CASSSRDRADEQYF
>TRBJ1-2|18|TRBV7-8|NA
CASSLGRWDRAGRDGYTF
>TRBJ1-2|15|TRBV7-2|NA
CASSPGGGVDYGYTF
>TRBJ2-1|16|TRBV25-1|once
CASSDDGGLAYNEQFF
>TRBJ2-1|15|TRBV10-3|NA
CAISEIRQKYNEQFF
>TRBJ1-2|12|TRBV10-3|NA
CAISESEGGYTF
>TRBJ2-1|15|TRBV3-1/TRBV3-2|once
CASSLDRGLRNEQFF
>TRBJ2-7|13|TRBV2|NA
CASKTGGFNEQYF
>TRBJ1-2|14|TRBV13|NA
CASSLGTGVYGYTF
>TRBJ2-3|13|TRBV7-9|NA
CASSPRGPDTQYF
>TRBJ1-3|16|TRBV30|NA
CACHGQGKVSGNTIYF
>TRBJ2-1|15|TRBV4-1|NA
CASSQRAGGFDEQFF
>TRBJ1-4|15|TRBV28|NA
CASSLFGVSVEKLFF
>TRBJ2-1|16|TRBV3-1/TRBV3-2|NA
CASSQDTGTGYNEQFF
>TRBJ1-5|12|TRBV2|many
CASSDRDQPQHF
>TRBJ2-1|15|TRBV6-2/TRBV6-3|NA
CASSYLQGGSNEQFF
>TRBJ2-2|13|TRBV29-1|NA
CSVFSGNTGELFF
>TRBJ2-1|13|TRBV6-5|NA
CASRLTLWTEQFF
>TRBJ2-2|13|TRBV29-1|NA
CSVETGNTGELFF
>TRBJ2-4|12|TRBV29-1|NA
CSVGLAKNIQYF
>TRBJ2-3|16|TRBV6-2/TRBV6-3|NA
CASSDTGTGVADTQYF
>TRBJ2-7|16|TRBV7-2|NA
CASSHPSGGLLYEQYF
>TRBJ2-3|15|TRBV6-2/TRBV6-3|NA
CASSYSQGGTDTQYF
>TRBJ2-7|13|TRBV15|NA
CATSRDRDNEQYF